What follows describes a single TCR beta chain. Its cognate antigen is unknown. Sequencing used immunoSEQ multiplex PCR; TCRdb keeps in-frame clones, though not all of them. The sample has tens of thousands of clones; 84% are singletons. The data were obtained in a study of a mutant IDH1 vaccine in newly diagnosed glioma. Indicated time point: week 23, last vaccination. In every dose of vaccine, 300 ug of mutant IDH1 20-mer peptide was given alongside topical imiquimod. CDR3 length: 16 amino acids. Germline V CDR1 and CDR2: SGDLS, YYNGEE. The V and J ends lost 0 bases and 6 bases respectively, with 19 bases between them.

V gene TRBV9 combines with J gene TRBJ2-7, with D perhaps TRBD1 (6 bases). This receptor was identified in a man younger than 30 with glioma. The sequencing used PBMCs, collected from a glioma patient whose treatment included an IDH1 peptide vaccine. The CDR3 sequence: CASSVARTGSRIEQYF. The CDR3 nucleotides read TGTGCCAGCAGCGTAGCTAGAACAGGGAGCCGGATCGAGCAGTACTTC.